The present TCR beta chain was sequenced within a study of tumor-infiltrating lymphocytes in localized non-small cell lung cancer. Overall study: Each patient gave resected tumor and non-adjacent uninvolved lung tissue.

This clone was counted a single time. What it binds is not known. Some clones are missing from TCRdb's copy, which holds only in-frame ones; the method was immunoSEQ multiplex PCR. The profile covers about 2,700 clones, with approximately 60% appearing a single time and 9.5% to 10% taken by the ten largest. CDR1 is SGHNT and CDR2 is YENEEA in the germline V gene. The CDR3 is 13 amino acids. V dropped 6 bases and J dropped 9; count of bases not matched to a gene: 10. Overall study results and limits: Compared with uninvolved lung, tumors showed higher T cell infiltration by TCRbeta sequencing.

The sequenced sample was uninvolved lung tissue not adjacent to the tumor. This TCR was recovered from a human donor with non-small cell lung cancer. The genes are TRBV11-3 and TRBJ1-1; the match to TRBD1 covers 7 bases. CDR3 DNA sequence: TGTGCCAGCAGTGAAGTGACAGGGTCTAAAGCTTTCTTT. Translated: CASSEVTGSKAFF.